The present T cell receptor (beta chain) was sequenced within a study of blood T cell repertoires in COVID-19. Study background: Acute-phase and convalescent COVID-19 samples originated in the United States, Italy and Spain. T cells, B-cell-depleted T cells, or PBMCs provided the cDNA or gDNA that served as material.

Clones were read by immunoSEQ multiplex PCR, and TCRdb kept only the in-frame ones, dropping some. The data hold about 190,000 clones, with roughly 84% observed a single time. Study members were between about 18 and 95 years old and lived in 20 to 30 US regions. Within 2 weeks of study entry, exposed participants had contacted a PCR-confirmed or clinician-diagnosed COVID-19 case. The CDR3 spans 15 residues. Germline CDR1 and CDR2: LGHNA and YSLEER. The V segment lost 1 base and the J segment 2 bases; nucleotides outside the gene matches: 2. Specimen: PBMCs or T cells enriched from blood (not recorded which). This chain links TRBV4-3 with TRBJ2-3; TRBD2 matches 8 bases. The sequence derives from a woman in her twenties or thirties who had been exposed to COVID-19. CDR3 nucleotides: TGCGCCAGCAGCCAAGTTAGCGGGGCCACAGATACGCAGTATTTT. Protein product: CASSQVSGATDTQYF.